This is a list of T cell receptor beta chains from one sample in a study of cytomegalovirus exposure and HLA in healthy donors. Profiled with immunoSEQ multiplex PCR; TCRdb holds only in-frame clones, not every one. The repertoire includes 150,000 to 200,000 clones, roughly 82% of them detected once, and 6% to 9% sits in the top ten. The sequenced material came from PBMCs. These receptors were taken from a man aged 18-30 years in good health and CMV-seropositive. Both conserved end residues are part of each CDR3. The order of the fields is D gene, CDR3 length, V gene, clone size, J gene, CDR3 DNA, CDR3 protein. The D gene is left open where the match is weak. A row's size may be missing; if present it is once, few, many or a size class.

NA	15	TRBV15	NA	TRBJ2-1	TGTGCCACCAGTTTACCGGGACTCCCGAACAATGAGCAGTTCTTC	CATSLPGLPNNEQFF
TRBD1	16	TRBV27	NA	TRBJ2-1	TGTGCCAGCAGTCCGCTCGGACAGGGGGCCAACAATGAGCAGTTCTTC	CASSPLGQGANNEQFF
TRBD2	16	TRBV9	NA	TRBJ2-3	TGTGCCAGCAGCGTAGGCCCCGGGGGGAGCACAGATACGCAGTATTTT	CASSVGPGGSTDTQYF
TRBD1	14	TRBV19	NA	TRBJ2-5	TGTGCCAGTAGTATACAGGGGGCGTCAGAGACCCAGTACTTC	CASSIQGASETQYF
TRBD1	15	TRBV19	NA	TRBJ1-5	TGTGCCAGTAGTGTTGGACAGGGCCGCAATCAGCCCCAGCATTTT	CASSVGQGRNQPQHF
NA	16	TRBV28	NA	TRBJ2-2	TGTGCCAGCACTTTTACTCCGGGGGAGGTCACCGGGGAGCTGTTTTTT	CASTFTPGEVTGELFF
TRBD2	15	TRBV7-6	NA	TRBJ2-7	TGTGCCAGCAGCCCGCAGGGACTAGCAATTAGAGAGCAGTACTTC	CASSPQGLAIREQYF
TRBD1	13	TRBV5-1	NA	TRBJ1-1	TGCGCCAGCAGCTTTACAGGGGACACTGAAGCTTTCTTT	CASSFTGDTEAFF
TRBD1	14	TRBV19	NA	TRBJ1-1	TGTGCCAGTACCCCTGGACAGGTGGGCACTGAAGCTTTCTTT	CASTPGQVGTEAFF
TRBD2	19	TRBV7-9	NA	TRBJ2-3	TGTGCCAGCAGCTTAGGTCTTGGCCTAGCGGGAGGGAGGACAGATACGCAGTATTTT	CASSLGLGLAGGRTDTQYF
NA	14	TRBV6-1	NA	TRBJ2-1	TGTGCCAGCAGTGCCGACAGCTACTACAATGAGCAGTTCTTC	CASSADSYYNEQFF
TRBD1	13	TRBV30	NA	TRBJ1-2	TGTGCCTGGAGTGTACAGGGGGCGGGGGGCTACACCTTC	CAWSVQGAGGYTF
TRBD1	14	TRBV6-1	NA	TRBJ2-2	TGTGCCAGCAGGCGGGACAGGTCGGCCGGGGAGCTGTTTTTT	CASRRDRSAGELFF
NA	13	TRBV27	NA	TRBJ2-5	TGTGCCAGCAGTTCACGGGGCCAAGAGACCCAGTACTTC	CASSSRGQETQYF
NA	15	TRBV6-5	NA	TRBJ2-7	TGTGCCAGCAGTTACTCGAGTGATAGCCCCTACGAGCAGTACTTC	CASSYSSDSPYEQYF
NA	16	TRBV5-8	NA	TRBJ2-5	TGTGCCAGCAGCTTGGAGGGCTGGGGGCTCCAAGAGACCCAGTACTTC	CASSLEGWGLQETQYF
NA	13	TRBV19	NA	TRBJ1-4	TGTGCCAGTTCAGGGCAAACTAATGAAAAACTGTTTTTT	CASSGQTNEKLFF
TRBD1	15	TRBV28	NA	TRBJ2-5	TGTGCCAGCAGTTCGGCGGACAGGTTTCAAGAGACCCAGTACTTC	CASSSADRFQETQYF
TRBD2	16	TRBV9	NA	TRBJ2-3	TGTGCCAGCAGCGTAGGGACTAGCGGGAGTTTGGATACGCAGTATTTT	CASSVGTSGSLDTQYF
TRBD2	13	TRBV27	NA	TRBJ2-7	TGTGCCAGCAGTATCCCAGCGGGAGACGAGCAGTACTTC	CASSIPAGDEQYF
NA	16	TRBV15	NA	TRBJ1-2	TGTGCCACCACCGGGGGGCGAACAGGGACTAACTATGGCTACACCTTC	CATTGGRTGTNYGYTF
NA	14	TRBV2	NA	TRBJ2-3	TGTGCCAGCAGTGGACCCGGAACGGGAGATACGCAGTATTTT	CASSGPGTGDTQYF
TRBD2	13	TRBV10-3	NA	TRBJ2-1	TGTGCCACCGGGGAGGGCTCCTACAATGAGCAGTTCTTC	CATGEGSYNEQFF
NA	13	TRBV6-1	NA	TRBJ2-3	TGTGCCAGCAGCCTCCAGGGCACAGATACGCAGTATTTT	CASSLQGTDTQYF
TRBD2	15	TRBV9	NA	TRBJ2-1	TGTGCCAGCAGCGTAGTAGCGGGATTACCAAATGAGCAGTTCTTC	CASSVVAGLPNEQFF
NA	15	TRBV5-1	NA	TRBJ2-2	TGCGCCAGCAGCTTGTTTCGACAGGTAGCCGGGGAGCTGTTTTTT	CASSLFRQVAGELFF
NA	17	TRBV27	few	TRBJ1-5	TGTGCCAGCAGTTCGGGGGGCGGAACAGGGTGGGATCAGCCCCAGCATTTT	CASSSGGGTGWDQPQHF
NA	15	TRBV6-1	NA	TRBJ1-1	TGTGCCAGCAATTGGGGGAGGGGAGAAAACACTGAAGCTTTCTTT	CASNWGRGENTEAFF
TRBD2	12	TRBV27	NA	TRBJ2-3	TGTGCCAGCAGTTTGACCGGGACTAGGCAGTATTTT	CASSLTGTRQYF
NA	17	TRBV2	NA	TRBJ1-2	TGTGCCAGCAGCCCATATTACCCTATAGGGGAGGTCTATGGCTACACCTTC	CASSPYYPIGEVYGYTF
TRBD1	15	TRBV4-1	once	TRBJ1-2	TGCGCCAGCAGCCAAGGACAGGGGGATTTTGGTGGCTACACCTTC	CASSQGQGDFGGYTF
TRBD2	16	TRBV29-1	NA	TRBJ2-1	TGCAGCGTGATAGGACTAGCGGGAGTCGTCTACAATGAGCAGTTCTTC	CSVIGLAGVVYNEQFF
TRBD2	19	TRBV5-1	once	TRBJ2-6	TGCGCCAGCAGCCCCGGACTAGCGGGTACGAGCTCTGGGGCCAACGTCCTGACTTTC	CASSPGLAGTSSGANVLTF
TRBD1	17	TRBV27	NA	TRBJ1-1	TGTGCCAGCAGGCCGGTTACAGGGGGCGCTGGGAACACTGAAGCTTTCTTT	CASRPVTGGAGNTEAFF
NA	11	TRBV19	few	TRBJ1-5	TGTGCCAGTAGCAGGGCGCAGCCCCAGCATTTT	CASSRAQPQHF
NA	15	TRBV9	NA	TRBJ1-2	TGTGCCAGCAGCGTAGCGGGTACCTTGGACTATGGCTACACCTTC	CASSVAGTLDYGYTF
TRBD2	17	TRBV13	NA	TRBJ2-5	TGTGCCAGCAGCTTAGGTATAGCGGGAGCGGACCAAGAGACCCAGTACTTC	CASSLGIAGADQETQYF
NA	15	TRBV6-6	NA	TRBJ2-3	TGTGCCAGCAGTTACGGGGGGATTAGCACAGATACGCAGTATTTT	CASSYGGISTDTQYF
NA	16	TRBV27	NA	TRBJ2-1	TGTGCCAGCAGTTCCAAAGGACAGTACCCCTACAATGAGCAGTTCTTC	CASSSKGQYPYNEQFF
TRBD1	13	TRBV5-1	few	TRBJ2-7	TGCGCCAGCAGCTTGACGGACAGGGCCGAGCAGTACTTC	CASSLTDRAEQYF
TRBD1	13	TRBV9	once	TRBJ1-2	TGTGCCAGCAGCTTGGGGGACAGCGGTGGCTACACCTTC	CASSLGDSGGYTF
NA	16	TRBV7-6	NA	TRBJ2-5	TGTGCCAGCAGCTCCACCTTCGCCCGGAGCCAAGAGACCCAGTACTTC	CASSSTFARSQETQYF
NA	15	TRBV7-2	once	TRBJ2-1	TGTGCCAGCAGCCCCCACCGGGACTCTTACAATGAGCAGTTCTTC	CASSPHRDSYNEQFF
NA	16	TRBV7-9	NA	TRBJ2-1	TGTGCCAGCAGCCGGGGGCTAGCGGACCTCGGAGATGAGCAGTTCTTC	CASSRGLADLGDEQFF
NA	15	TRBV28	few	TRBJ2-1	TGTGCCAGCAGTCCCGGGGAGAAGACCTACAATGAGCAGTTCTTC	CASSPGEKTYNEQFF
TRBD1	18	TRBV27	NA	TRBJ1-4	TGTGCCAGCAGTTTCCGGGCGTCGACAGGGACAACTAATGAAAAACTGTTTTTT	CASSFRASTGTTNEKLFF
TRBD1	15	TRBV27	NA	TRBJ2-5	TGTGCCAGCAGGCCCCCGGGACAGGGGCAAGAGACCCAGTACTTC	CASRPPGQGQETQYF
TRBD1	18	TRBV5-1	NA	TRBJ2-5	TGCGCCAGCAGCTCCTTTCCACCGGGACAGGGGTGGGTGGAGACCCAGTACTTC	CASSSFPPGQGWVETQYF
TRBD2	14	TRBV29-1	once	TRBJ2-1	TGCAGCGTTGACAGACTAGCGTACTACAATGAGCAGTTCTTC	CSVDRLAYYNEQFF